The 18 T cell receptor beta chains given below trace back to one sample, sequenced in a study of cytomegalovirus exposure and HLA in healthy donors. The PCR used 60 Vbeta and 13 Jbeta primers. Profiled with immunoSEQ multiplex PCR; TCRdb holds only in-frame clones, not every one. The sample includes around 160,000 clones. The sample was PBMCs. The origin of the receptors is a woman aged 50 to 60 in good health and CMV-seronegative.

The chain employs TRBV4-2 and TRBJ1-4; possible D gene TRBD1, 6 bases. The CDR3 consists of 15 residues. The germline V gene has CDR1 LGHNA and CDR2 YNFKEQ. V was shortened by 0 bases and J by 1 base, with 6 bases between the two germline ends. DNA for the CDR3: TGTGCCAGCAGCCAAGACAGGGGAACTAATGAAAAACTGTTTTTT. It encodes CASSQDRGTNEKLFF.

This chain connects TRBV7-3 to TRBJ1-1, with D possibly TRBD1 on 6 matching bases. Between the trimmed V and J ends, which lost 5 bases and 4 bases, there was a span of 20 bases. Germline V lookup: CDR1 SGHTA, CDR2 FQGTGA. The CDR3 has 16 residues. Written as DNA, the CDR3 is TGTGCCAGCAGCCCCATGGGGGGGGCGCAAATCACTGAAGCTTTCTTT. Amino acids: CASSPMGGAQITEAFF.

V gene TRBV7-9 combines with J gene TRBJ2-7; TRBD2 is a possible D gene (6 bases). Germline CDR1 reads SEHNR; CDR2 reads FQNEAQ (reference sequence). Deletions cut 5 bases from V and 4 bases from J, with 12 bases between. The length of the CDR3 is 13 residues. The CDR3 loop reads CASSPPAGYEQYF. In DNA form, the CDR3 reads TGTGCCAGCAGCCCCCCCGCGGGATACGAGCAGTACTTC.

J is TRBJ2-7 and V is TRBV5-6; 8 nucleotides agree with TRBD1. The germline CDR1 and CDR2 sequences are SGHDT and YYEEEE. CDR3 length: 15 residues. V lost 4 bases and J lost 5; bases outside the gene matches: 11. CDR3 region: CASSPTGTGVHEQYF. CDR3 bases: TGTGCCAGCAGCCCAACCGGGACAGGTGTTCACGAGCAGTACTTC.

The chain is built from TRBV5-4 and TRBJ2-3; 7 nucleotides agree with TRBD2. From germline, CDR1 is SGHNT and CDR2 YYREEE (reference sequence). This CDR3 spans 19 amino acids. The V gene end was trimmed by 0 bases and the J gene end by 2 bases; junction bases not matched to a gene: 15. CDR3 nucleotide sequence: TGTGCCAGCAGCTTGGTTTTACTTCTAGCGGAAAACGACACAGATACGCAGTATTTT. Protein product: CASSLVLLLAENDTDTQYF.

The chain combines TRBV7-8 with TRBJ1-2, with 9 nucleotides matching TRBD1. CDR1 and CDR2 from the germline V gene are SGHVS and FQNEAQ. V trimming: 1 base; J trimming: 3 bases; junction bases outside the gene matches: 6. This CDR3 has 16 amino acids. The CDR3 coding sequence is TGTGCCAGCAGCTTAGAGGGACAGGGTCTTGACTATGGCTACACCTTC. Amino acid sequence: CASSLEGQGLDYGYTF.

The genes are TRBV2 and TRBJ2-6; D possibly corresponds to TRBD1 (6 bases). The V and J ends lost 10 bases and 4 bases respectively, with 14 bases between them. The CDR3 length is 14 residues. Germline V CDR1 and CDR2: SNHLY, FYNNEI. CDR3 bases: TGTGCCACCACAGACAGGTCCGGGGCCAACGTCCTGACTTTC. It yields the protein CATTDRSGANVLTF.

The gene calls are TRBV7-3 and TRBJ2-7, with 9 bases that match TRBD2. This CDR3 comprises 15 residues. In germline, CDR1 is SGHTA, CDR2 FQGTGA. The V and J ends lost 4 bases and 4 bases, in that order; junction bases with no gene match: 8. CDR3 region: CASSWRAGGPYEQYF. DNA for the CDR3: TGTGCCAGCAGCTGGCGGGCGGGAGGGCCATACGAGCAGTACTTC.

This chain joins TRBV28 and TRBJ1-1, with 9 positions matching TRBD1. Germline CDR1 reads MDHEN; CDR2 reads SYDVKM. The V segment lost 5 bases and the J segment 11 bases; nucleotides outside the gene matches: 12. The CDR3 contains 14 residues. The CDR3 bases are TGTGCCAGCAGTCCCCCCAACAGGGGGCCGGATGCTTTCTTT. Its translation is CASSPPNRGPDAFF. The complete variable domain, with remaining parts taken from reference TRBV28 and TRBJ1-1, reads DVKVTQSSRYLVKRTGEKVFLECVQDMDHENMFWYRQDPGLGLRLIYFSYDVKMKEKGDIPEGYSVSREKKERFSLILESASTNQTSMYLCASSPPNRGPDAFFGQGTRLTVV.

This chain joins TRBV7-2 and TRBJ1-2, with no clear D. The CDR3 is 13 residues long. Germline V CDR1 and CDR2: SGHTA, FQGNSA. The V end lost 5 bases, the J end lost 2 bases, and 9 bases lay between the germline ends. The CDR3 here is CASSPRWNYGYTF. CDR3 DNA: TGTGCCAGCAGCCCCCGGTGGAACTATGGCTACACCTTC.

The rearrangement links TRBV7-9 to TRBJ2-6; 13 bases are shared with TRBD2. With V trimmed by 1 base and J by 2 bases, 2 bases remained unmatched. The CDR3 spans 18 residues. Germline lookup yields CDR1 SEHNR and CDR2 FQNEAQ (reference sequence). The CDR3 sequence: CASSLGTSGGAGANVLTF. The CDR3 DNA follows: TGTGCCAGCAGCTTAGGTACTAGCGGGGGGGCTGGGGCCAACGTCCTGACTTTC.

The chain joins TRBV6-5 to TRBJ1-6, with D possibly being TRBD1 (6 bases). CDR1 is MNHEY and CDR2 is SVGAGI in the germline V gene. The CDR3 has 14 amino acids. Trimming cost V 8 bases and J 8 bases, with 16 bases left between them. CDR3 DNA: TGTGCCAGCGGGAGGGGGGAAAGGGATTCACCCCTCCACTTT. Amino acids: CASGRGERDSPLHF.

To note about this clone: Germline and junction disagree at one end, which may indicate a read error. The chain carries TRBV30 and TRBJ2-1; D possibly corresponds to TRBD1 (5 bases). Germline CDR1 is GTSNPN and CDR2 is SVGIG (reference sequence). This CDR3 is built from 13 residues. The chain's CDR3 is CAWSDSSDNEQFF. The CDR3 coding sequence is TGTGCCTGGTCAGACAGCTCCGACAATGAGCAGTTCTTC.

This rearrangement joins TRBV2 to TRBJ2-3, with TRBD2 matching over 8 bases. The J segment lost 4 bases and the V segment lost 4 bases, leaving 10 bases of the junction unmatched. The CDR3 is 16 amino acids. Germline V gene data show CDR1 as SNHLY and CDR2 as FYNNEI. The CDR3 spells CASSGGSGGWADTQYF. In DNA form, the CDR3 reads TGTGCCAGCAGTGGGGGAAGCGGGGGATGGGCAGATACGCAGTATTTT.

CDR3 residues: CASSTTGVPETQYF. For the CDR3, the DNA is TGTGCCAGTAGTACTACAGGGGTTCCAGAGACCCAGTACTTC. The gene calls are TRBV19 and TRBJ2-5; 7 positions agree with TRBD1. CDR3 length: 14 amino acids. Losses at the gene ends were 4 bases for V and 4 bases for J; bases not matched to a gene: 6. Germline loops: CDR1 LNHDA, CDR2 SQIVND (reference sequence).

V gene TRBV7-8 combines with J gene TRBJ1-5, with unresolved D. Germline V gene sequence: CDR1 SGHVS, CDR2 FQNEAQ. The CDR3 loop spans 14 amino acids. The V gene lost 2 bases and the J gene lost 6 bases, with 11 bases spanning the gap. The CDR3 DNA reads TGTGCCAGCAGCTTAAACTCCTTCGGTCAGCCCCAGCATTTT. It yields the protein CASSLNSFGQPQHF.

The CDR3 sequence is CAISDLGQGSEKLFF. CDR3 DNA: TGTGCCATCAGTGATTTGGGACAGGGTAGTGAAAAACTGTTTTTT. The chain joins TRBV10-3 to TRBJ1-4; 9 nucleotides agree with TRBD1. Germline V CDR1 and CDR2: ENHRY, SYGVKD. Unmatched junction bases numbered 6, after V lost 3 bases and J lost 7 bases. The CDR3 totals 15 residues.

V and J are TRBV5-4 and TRBJ2-5, with TRBD1 as a possible D gene (6 bases). Trimming shortened V by 3 bases and J by 5 bases, and 17 bases separated the two germline ends. Germline values: CDR1 SGHNT, CDR2 YYREEE (reference sequence). CDR3 size: 15 residues. In DNA form, the CDR3 reads TGTGCCAGCAGCTCCATGACAGGAGGTCGGGAGACCCAGTACTTC. It codes for CASSSMTGGRETQYF.